The sequence of this T cell receptor (beta chain) was determined in a study of T cell repertoires in cytomegalovirus infection. Study-level background: From public TCR beta signatures came an indication of both CMV infection and matching HLA type.

From the reads, TCRdb called clonotypes with MiXCR, one entry per CDR3 protein. The sample includes 150,000 to 200,000 distinct CDR3 sequences, roughly 30% of them seen just once. Germline CDR1 SGHVS, CDR2 FNYEAQ. V was shortened by 5 bases and J by 3 bases, with 17 bases between the two germline ends. The CDR3 runs 15 residues. This chain uses TRBV7-6 with TRBJ2-7; D perhaps matches TRBD1 (6 bases). This TCR was sampled from a human donor in good health (CMV status not recorded). Some clones in this sample may be carry-over from other donors' samples. What was sequenced was PBMCs. The CDR3 sequence is CASSALPGHLYEQYF. DNA of the CDR3: TGTGCCAGCAGCGCACTACCGGGACACCTCTACGAGCAGTACTTC.